Below are 26 T cell receptor beta chains sequenced from a single sample in a study of neurological immune-mediated disorders. TCRdb reprocessed the 5' RACE reads with MiXCR, giving one entry per CDR3 protein. The table records about 25,000 distinct CDR3 sequences, 3% to 3.5% of them present only once. Specimen: PBMCs. These receptors were obtained from a woman in her twenties or thirties with multiple sclerosis.

This clonotype was detected many times. The chain is built from TRBV12-3 or TRBV12-4 and TRBJ2-7; D perhaps matches TRBD2 (6 bases). Trimming shortened V by 3 bases and J by 3 bases, and 15 bases separated the two germline ends. The CDR3 spans 15 residues. DNA of the CDR3: TGTGCCAGCAGTTTGCGGGGCGTAAGTAGCTACGAGCAGTACTTC. This sequence encodes CASSLRGVSSYEQYF.

This clonotype was seen ten or more times. The chain carries TRBV7-2 and TRBJ2-5; the D is unclear. This CDR3 is 14 amino acids long. Germline CDR1 reads SGHTA; CDR2 reads FQGNSA. V was clipped by 5 bases and J by 4 bases, with 14 bases between them. CDR3 coding DNA: TGTGCCAGCAGCATGGGCTACGTTGGAGAGACCCAGTACTTC. Its translation is CASSMGYVGETQYF.

This clonotype was counted many times. CDR3 sequence: CASQTSGGISTDTQYF. CDR3 bases: TGCGCCAGCCAGACTAGCGGGGGAATTAGCACAGATACGCAGTATTTT. This chain uses TRBV5-1 with TRBJ2-3; 12 bases agree with TRBD2. The CDR3 extends over 16 amino acids. Germline assignment: CDR1 SGHRS and CDR2 YFSETQ. The ends lost 7 bases at V and 0 bases at J; junction bases unmatched: 6.

This clonotype was recorded many times. This chain joins TRBV12-3 or TRBV12-4 and TRBJ2-3, with TRBD2 as a possible D gene (5 bases). V was cut by 6 bases and J by 4 bases, with 17 bases left in between. The CDR3 has 15 amino acids. The CDR3 nucleotides read TGTGCCAGCAGCCCCGGCTTTAGCGCCCCAGATACGCAGTATTTT. This gives the protein CASSPGFSAPDTQYF.

This clonotype was found a few times. This chain connects TRBV10-3 to TRBJ2-7; D is unclear. From germline, CDR1 is ENHRY and CDR2 SYGVKD. V was pared by 3 bases and J by 6 bases, with 18 bases between. The CDR3 is made up of 15 amino acids. The CDR3 loop is CAISERGPKGGEQYF. DNA of the CDR3: TGTGCCATCAGTGAAAGAGGCCCTAAGGGCGGCGAGCAGTACTTC.

This clonotype has a count of ten or more. The V call is TRBV29-1, the J call TRBJ2-7, with TRBD1 matching 10 bases. CDR1 is SQVTM and CDR2 is ANQGSEA in the germline V gene. Germline trimming cut 4 bases from V and 5 bases from J; bases unmatched to any gene: 2. The CDR3 runs to 12 residues. Here the CDR3 DNA reads TGCAGCGTTGTCGGGACAGGGGACGAGCAGTACTTC. Its protein is CSVVGTGDEQYF.

Ten or more counts support this clonotype. The V and J genes are TRBV20-1 and TRBJ2-3, with unresolved D. The germline CDR1 and CDR2 sequences are DFQATT and SNEGSKA (reference sequence). This CDR3 has 15 residues. Trimming removed 5 bases at V and 2 bases at J, with 17 bases between. In nucleotides, the CDR3 is TGCAGTGCTGACCTCGGACGGGCAATCACAGATACGCAGTATTTT. Its translation is CSADLGRAITDTQYF.

This clonotype was picked up many times. V is TRBV7-9 and J is TRBJ2-1; TRBD1 might be the D (6 bases). Trimming pared 5 bases from V and 8 bases from J, leaving 22 bases between. Germline V gene data show CDR1 as SEHNR and CDR2 as FQNEAQ (reference sequence). The CDR3 runs 16 residues. In DNA, the CDR3 is TGTGCCAGCAGCGGCCCCGTGGGACACCCTTTTGATGAGCAGTTCTTC. Translated: CASSGPVGHPFDEQFF.

This clonotype has ten or more counts. The chain joins TRBV9 to TRBJ2-1; D is perhaps TRBD1 or TRBD2 (6 bases each). CDR1 is SGDLS and CDR2 is YYNGEE in the germline V gene. The CDR3 has 16 residues. V was shortened by 0 bases and J by 3 bases, with 13 bases between the two germline ends. This chain's CDR3 is CASSVGGGRIYNEQFF. In DNA form, the CDR3 reads TGTGCCAGCAGCGTAGGAGGGGGGCGAATCTACAATGAGCAGTTCTTC.

The chain has TRBV18 and TRBJ2-3; a possible D gene is TRBD1 (6 bases). The germline gives CDR1 KGHSH, CDR2 LQKENI. The CDR3 has 13 residues. V lost 5 bases and J 8 bases, leaving 14 bases between the germline ends. The chain's CDR3 is CASSVDSLSTQYF. In nucleotides, the CDR3 is TGTGCCAGCTCAGTGGACAGCCTCAGTACGCAGTATTTT.

This clonotype was recorded many times. The rearrangement joins TRBV20-1 to TRBJ2-5; TRBD2 agrees at 7 bases. The V and J ends lost 6 bases and 6 bases, in that order; junction bases with no gene match: 13. CDR3 size: 14 residues. Germline V CDR1 and CDR2: DFQATT, SNEGSKA (reference sequence). The CDR3 reads CSASGGGPSKTQYF. CDR3 in DNA: TGCAGTGCCTCGGGGGGAGGGCCTTCAAAGACCCAGTACTTC.

This clonotype was detected ten times or more. This chain joins TRBV12-3 or TRBV12-4 and TRBJ2-7; D may be TRBD1 (6 bases). This CDR3 comprises 15 residues. V gave up 3 bases and J gave up 6 bases, with 18 bases separating them. In DNA form, the CDR3 reads TGTGCCAGCAGTTTTTGGAGCACAGCACAGGGCGAGCAGTACTTC. It yields the protein CASSFWSTAQGEQYF.

Concerning this clonotype itself: This likely comes from a read error, as the CDR3 has no conserved phenylalanine or tryptophan at its end. The chain couples TRBV14 to TRBJ2-5, with D possibly matching TRBD2 (6 bases). Trimming pared 6 bases from V and 2 bases from J, leaving 10 bases between. The CDR3 covers 13 residues. Germline lookup yields CDR1 SGHDN and CDR2 FVKESK. The CDR3, as DNA: TGTGCCAGCAGTCCCGGACTACAAGAGACCCAGTACAAC. Encoded protein: CASSPGLQETQYN.

This clonotype was recorded many times. This rearrangement joins TRBV18 to TRBJ2-1; 8 positions match TRBD1. Trimming at V came to 3 bases and at J to 5 bases, leaving 6 bases not matched to a gene. Per the germline V gene, CDR1 is KGHSH and CDR2 is LQKENI. CDR3 size: 15 residues. The CDR3 nucleotides are TGTGCCAGCTCACCGAGTTCGGGACAGGACAATGAGCAGTTCTTC. Protein sequence: CASSPSSGQDNEQFF.

In this sample, this clonotype turned up many times. The chain has TRBV3-1 and TRBJ2-7; 8 bases are shared with TRBD1. V was clipped by 0 bases and J by 5 bases; unmatched bases: 9. Germline CDR1 and CDR2: LGHDT and YNNKEL (reference sequence). The CDR3 consists of 16 residues. The CDR3 nucleotides read TGTGCCAGCAGCCAAGATCCCCCAGGGGGCTTCGACGAGCAGTACTTC. It yields the protein CASSQDPPGGFDEQYF.

This clonotype was picked up a small number of times. Being one base from a much bigger clone, this may be a read error. CDR3: CASKTKWNTEAFF. The DNA for the CDR3 is TGCGCCAGCAAAACAAAGTGGAACACTGAAGCTTTCTTT. This sequence joins TRBV5-1 and TRBJ1-1; D ambiguous. The CDR3 is 13 residues long. The V gene's germline CDR1 is SGHRS and CDR2 YFSETQ. V lost 6 bases, J lost 1 base, and 10 bases lay in between.

This clonotype was found many times. V usage is TRBV4-3 and J usage is TRBJ2-1; no clear D. This CDR3 spans 14 amino acids. The germline gives CDR1 LGHNA, CDR2 YSLEER. The ends were cut back, 2 bases at V and 3 bases at J, with 8 bases in the middle. Here the CDR3 DNA reads TGCGCCAGCAGCCAAATGTCTTTCTACAATGAGCAGTTCTTC. It yields the protein CASSQMSFYNEQFF.

This rearrangement joins TRBV21-1 to TRBJ1-5. TRBV21-1 constitutes a pseudogene. This CDR3 region has 14 residues. For the CDR3, the DNA is TGTGCCAGCGGACCGAAGGGTTACAGTCAGCCCCAGCATTTT. Its protein product is CASGPKGYSQPQHF.

The sample holds many counts of this clonotype. The chain is built from TRBV3-1 and TRBJ2-3, with 8 bases lining up with TRBD1. V shed 4 bases, J shed 6 bases, and the junction held 3 bases outside the gene matches. Germline V gene data show CDR1 as LGHDT and CDR2 as YNNKEL (reference sequence). The CDR3 totals 13 residues. CDR3 DNA: TGTGCCAGCAGCCGCAACAGGGGGGATACGCAGTATTTT. Its protein product is CASSRNRGDTQYF.

The table lists this clonotype with many counts. The rearrangement uses TRBV7-3 and TRBJ2-7, with 8 bases lining up with TRBD1. From germline, CDR1 is SGHTA and CDR2 FQGTGA. This CDR3 region has 15 residues. The V and J ends lost 4 bases and 0 bases, in that order; junction bases with no gene match: 5. CDR3 protein: CASSSGQGHSYEQYF. CDR3 DNA: TGTGCCAGCAGCTCCGGACAGGGCCACTCCTACGAGCAGTACTTC.

Sample share makes this clonotype medium-sized. The chain combines TRBV6-5 with TRBJ1-2; 8 nucleotides match TRBD1. Germline assignment: CDR1 MNHEY and CDR2 SVGAGI. This CDR3 comprises 13 residues. V gave up 6 bases and J gave up 4 bases; unmatched junction bases: 4. CDR3 amino acids: CASRGTGGYGYTF. In nucleotides, the CDR3 is TGTGCCAGCAGGGGAACAGGGGGCTATGGCTACACCTTC.

This clonotype was recorded at least ten times. The chain is built from TRBV7-2 and TRBJ2-3; 11 bases line up with TRBD2. This CDR3 spans 15 amino acids. Trimming cost V 5 bases and J 6 bases; bases outside gene matches: 7. The germline V gene has CDR1 SGHTA and CDR2 FQGNSA. CDR3 nucleotide sequence: TGTGCCAGCAGCAGGACTAGCGGGCCCTCGGATACGCAGTATTTT. It encodes CASSRTSGPSDTQYF.

V is TRBV20-1 and J is TRBJ2-7; 8 bases align to TRBD1. V shed 0 bases and J 3 bases; nucleotides not matched to a gene: 7. The germline CDR1 and CDR2 sequences are DFQATT and SNEGSKA (reference sequence). The CDR3 loop spans 15 amino acids. CDR3 loop: CSARDRTGNYYEQYF. The DNA for the CDR3 is TGCAGTGCTAGAGATAGGACAGGGAATTACTACGAGCAGTACTTC.

This clonotype was seen many times. The V gene is TRBV18, the J gene TRBJ2-1, with D unclear. V shed 2 bases and J shed 1 base, with 6 bases lying between them. From germline, CDR1 is KGHSH and CDR2 LQKENI. The CDR3 consists of 14 residues. CDR3 amino acids: CASSPSRSYNEQFF. The DNA of the CDR3 is TGTGCCAGCTCACCAAGTCGGTCCTACAATGAGCAGTTCTTC.

This clonotype was found many times. This chain links TRBV6-6 with TRBJ2-7, with 7 positions matching TRBD1. Trimming removed 2 bases from V and 12 bases from J; junction bases left unmatched: 4. The V gene's germline CDR1 is MNHNY and CDR2 SVGAGI (reference sequence). This CDR3 contains 11 residues. The CDR3: CASSYDRERYF. In DNA form, the CDR3 reads TGTGCCAGCAGTTACGACAGGGAAAGGTACTTC.

This clonotype has a count of ten or more. This chain links TRBV12-3 or TRBV12-4 with TRBJ2-3; D possibly corresponds to TRBD2 (5 bases). V lost 0 bases and J lost 1, with 11 bases in between. The length of the CDR3 is 16 residues. The CDR3 DNA is TGTGCCAGCAGTTTAGCCCTACTAGTAGGCACAGATACGCAGTATTTT. Protein product: CASSLALLVGTDTQYF.